The 7 T cell receptor beta chains reported below all come from one sample, sequenced in a study of blood T cell repertoires in COVID-19. The data were produced by immunoSEQ multiplex PCR, yet TCRdb's version contains in-frame clones alone and is incomplete. The sample comprises 150,000 to 200,000 clones, 82% of which are singletons, and roughly 9% rests with the top ten. The sequenced sample consisted of peripheral blood. Every receptor here comes from a woman between 65 and 79 years old with acute or convalescent COVID-19.

The rearrangement uses TRBV19 and TRBJ2-5; 8 bases map to TRBD1. Germline V gives CDR1 LNHDA, CDR2 SQIVND (reference sequence). This CDR3 is 15 amino acids long. The V segment lost 5 bases and the J segment 2 bases; nucleotides outside the gene matches: 7. CDR3 in amino acids: CASSLRTGMQETQYF. The CDR3 nucleotides are TGTGCCAGTAGTCTCCGGACAGGGATGCAAGAGACCCAGTACTTC.

The chain is built from TRBV18 and TRBJ1-5; D is perhaps TRBD1 (6 bases). V was pared by 3 bases and J by 5 bases, with 17 bases between. Germline values: CDR1 KGHSH, CDR2 LQKENI. The CDR3 contains 16 residues. CDR3 nucleotide sequence: TGTGCCAGCTCACCGGGAGGGGGGCGAATGGATCAGCCCCAGCATTTT. Translated, it gives CASSPGGGRMDQPQHF.

The rearrangement uses TRBV2 and TRBJ1-2; a weak D match, TRBD1 (5 bases). Trimming pared 8 bases from V and 8 bases from J, leaving 12 bases between. Germline CDR1 reads SNHLY; CDR2 reads FYNNEI. The length of the CDR3 is 11 residues. The CDR3 bases are TGTGCCAGCGGGCAGGGTTTAGGCTACACCTTC. Its translation: CASGQGLGYTF.

The chain uses TRBV7-3 and TRBJ2-1, with D possibly being TRBD1 (6 bases). Trimming removed 5 bases at V and 3 bases at J, with 17 bases between. The CDR3 has 16 amino acids. The germline V gene has CDR1 SGHTA and CDR2 FQGTGA. This chain's CDR3 is CASSLQGSLLYNEQFF. The CDR3 region has the DNA TGTGCCAGCAGCCTACAGGGCTCCCTCCTCTACAATGAGCAGTTCTTC.

This clone was seen a handful of times. The rearrangement uses TRBV28 and TRBJ2-7; 9 bases are shared with TRBD2. The CDR3 has 17 amino acids. Germline V CDR1 and CDR2: MDHEN, SYDVKM. After removal of 6 bases from V and 5 bases from J, the junction contained 17 bases not matched to a gene. CDR3 in DNA: TGTGCCAGCAGCCCTCCCGTTTTTCTAGCGGGATTGGACGAGCAGTACTTC. Translated, it gives CASSPPVFLAGLDEQYF.

CDR3 DNA: TGTGCCAGCAGCTTAATGAGCGGGGGGGCCAACACCGGGGAGCTGTTTTTT. It encodes CASSLMSGGANTGELFF. The V and J genes are TRBV9 and TRBJ2-2, with 10 positions matching TRBD2. Germline lookup yields CDR1 SGDLS and CDR2 YYNGEE. CDR3 length: 17 amino acids. V was pared by 4 bases and J by 2 bases, with 8 bases of the junction left unmatched.

About this clone itself: The germline gene is not matched at one end of the junction; a read error may be the cause. The V call is TRBV7-7, the J call TRBJ2-2; D is unresolved. Germline assignment: CDR1 SSHAT and CDR2 FNYEAQ (reference sequence). There are 13 residues in the CDR3. The DNA of the CDR3 is TGTGCTAGCAGCTTAGAAGCTACCGGGGAGCTGTTTTTT. Translation gives CASSLEATGELFF.